The 29 T cell receptor beta chains given below trace back to one sample, sequenced in a study of T cells and copy number aberrations in small-cell lung cancer. Data came from immunoSEQ multiplex PCR; TCRdb stores just in-frame clones and leaves some out. Found here are some 7,000 clones, 65% to 85% of them singletons; the top ten hold about 9.5%. The sequenced sample consisted of normal tissue next to the tumor. The receptors shown here come from a woman in her 70s with small cell lung cancer. Some clones in this sample may be carry-over from other donors' samples.

This chain uses TRBV6-1 with TRBJ2-5, with D possibly matching TRBD2 (5 bases). CDR3 length equals 13 residues. Deletions cut 8 bases from V and 3 bases from J, with 13 bases between. In germline, CDR1 is MNHNS, CDR2 SASEGT. The CDR3 bases are TGTGCCAGCGTGAGAGGGTCCGAAGAGACCCAGTACTTC. Translated, it gives CASVRGSEETQYF.

The V gene is TRBV28, the J gene TRBJ2-5; no firm D call. The V gene lost 5 bases and the J gene lost 2 bases, with 3 bases spanning the gap. The length of the CDR3 is 11 residues. CDR1 and CDR2 from the germline V gene are MDHEN and SYDVKM. The CDR3 loop reads CASSLQETQYF. Here the CDR3 DNA reads TGTGCCAGCAGTCTGCAAGAGACCCAGTACTTC.

V is TRBV27 and J is TRBJ2-3; D perhaps matches TRBD1 (5 bases). V was shortened by 0 bases and J by 4 bases, with 8 bases between the two germline ends. The CDR3 covers 14 residues. CDR1 and CDR2 from the germline V gene are MNHEY and SMNVEV (reference sequence). CDR3 sequence: CASSLSPRADTQYF. The CDR3 nucleotides are TGTGCCAGCAGTTTATCCCCCAGGGCAGATACGCAGTATTTT.

The rearrangement links TRBV9 to TRBJ2-3; 7 bases match TRBD2. Looked up from germline, CDR1 is SGDLS and CDR2 is YYNGEE. V trimming: 0 bases; J trimming: 4 bases; junction bases outside the gene matches: 5. The CDR3 sequence is 15 residues long. CDR3 DNA: TGTGCCAGCAGCGTAGATGTGACTAGCTCAGATACGCAGTATTTT. Translation gives CASSVDVTSSDTQYF.

The chain employs TRBV29-1 and TRBJ1-2; D call uncertain. V gave up 2 bases and J gave up 7 bases, with 11 bases separating them. Germline V CDR1 and CDR2: SQVTM, ANQGSEA. The CDR3 is 12 amino acids. The CDR3 DNA sequence: TGCAGCGTTGAACGGATACCTGGTGGCTACACCTTC. Translation gives CSVERIPGGYTF.

This rearrangement joins TRBV9 to TRBJ1-2; D is undetermined. Germline values: CDR1 SGDLS, CDR2 YYNGEE. The CDR3 has 14 amino acids. With 0 bases removed from V and 9 bases from J, the gap between germline ends came to 15 bases. The CDR3 reads CASSVDLGGSSYTF. In DNA form, the CDR3 reads TGTGCCAGCAGCGTAGATCTCGGCGGTTCGAGCTACACCTTC.

For the CDR3, the DNA is TGTGCCAGCAGTTCCCCCCTAGCTGGCAGGGGGTTGTCTGAAGCTTTCTTT. This gives the protein CASSSPLAGRGLSEAFF. The chain links TRBV28 to TRBJ1-1, with 7 bases fitting TRBD1. Trimming took 4 bases from V and 6 from J; bases not matched to a gene: 17. The CDR3 length is 17 residues. Germline V CDR1 and CDR2: MDHEN, SYDVKM.

The V and J genes are TRBV28 and TRBJ2-4, with 10 bases identical to TRBD2. Unmatched junction bases numbered 7, after V lost 8 bases and J lost 3 bases. The CDR3 has 15 amino acids. CDR1 and CDR2 (germline): MDHEN, SYDVKM. This CDR3 reads CASASGRFGKNIQYF. The CDR3 DNA is TGTGCCAGCGCTAGCGGGAGATTTGGCAAAAACATTCAGTACTTC.

The V call is TRBV5-6, the J call TRBJ1-1; TRBD1 matches 11 bases. Germline CDR1 reads SGHDT; CDR2 reads YYEEEE. V lost 2 bases, J lost 7 bases, and 7 bases stayed unmatched. The CDR3 spans 15 residues. CDR3 sequence reads: CASSFSGQGASEAFF. CDR3 DNA sequence: TGTGCCAGCAGCTTTTCAGGACAGGGGGCTAGTGAAGCTTTCTTT.

The chain employs TRBV10-2 and TRBJ2-1; no firm D call. CDR1 and CDR2 from the germline V gene are WSHSY and SAAADI. The CDR3 sequence is 13 residues long. V gave up 9 bases and J gave up 4 bases, with 13 bases separating them. This CDR3 is CARSDGRYNEQFF. As DNA, the CDR3 is TGCGCCAGATCAGACGGACGATACAATGAGCAGTTCTTC.

The rearrangement uses TRBV5-1 and TRBJ2-7; D remains ambiguous. CDR1 is SGHRS and CDR2 is YFSETQ in the germline V gene. V lost 1 base and J 0 bases, leaving 8 bases between the germline ends. The CDR3 contains 14 residues. CDR3 nucleotides: TGCGCCAGCAGCTTGATGCCCAGCTCCTACGAGCAGTACTTC. Its protein is CASSLMPSSYEQYF.

V gene TRBV29-1 combines with J gene TRBJ1-2, with 7 bases aligning to TRBD1. CDR3 length: 13 residues. V lost 5 bases to trimming and J lost 6 bases; unmatched junction nucleotides: 9. Germline loops: CDR1 SQVTM, CDR2 ANQGSEA. The CDR3 sequence is CSVHTDRVNGYTF. The CDR3 DNA reads TGCAGCGTTCACACTGACAGGGTTAATGGCTACACCTTC. The full variable domain, its missing parts supplied by reference TRBV29-1 and TRBJ1-2, is SAVISQKPSRDICQRGTSLTIQCQVDSQVTMMFWYRQQPGQSLTLIATANQGSEATYESGFVIDKFPISRPNLTFSTLTVSNMSPEDSSIYLCSVHTDRVNGYTFGSGTRLTVV.

In nucleotides, the CDR3 is TGTGCCAGCAATAGCGGGACGGACTGGGAGCAGTACTTC. It translates to CASNSGTDWEQYF. The rearrangement links TRBV28 to TRBJ2-7, with TRBD2 identical over 8 bases. Losses at the gene ends were 7 bases for V and 7 bases for J; bases not matched to a gene: 9. Germline assignment: CDR1 MDHEN and CDR2 SYDVKM. This CDR3 is built from 13 residues.

The chain carries TRBV19 and TRBJ2-6; the D is unclear. The CDR3 length is 16 residues. The germline V gene has CDR1 LNHDA and CDR2 SQIVND (reference sequence). Trimming removed 3 bases at V and 0 bases at J, with 9 bases between. This chain's CDR3 is CASSIGLPSGANVLTF. Here the CDR3 DNA reads TGTGCCAGTAGTATTGGCCTGCCCTCTGGGGCCAACGTCCTGACTTTC.

The chain uses TRBV5-1 and TRBJ2-1; a weak D match, TRBD2 (6 bases). This CDR3 contains 15 residues. The ends were cut back, 1 base at V and 4 bases at J, with 12 bases in the middle. CDR1 is SGHRS and CDR2 is YFSETQ in the germline V gene. The CDR3 bases are TGCGCCAGCAGCTTGAAAATAGCGGAATACAATGAGCAGTTCTTC. Translating gives CASSLKIAEYNEQFF.

This clone is categorized as medium-sized. The chain has TRBV5-1 and TRBJ2-7; 7 bases line up with TRBD1. Germline loops: CDR1 SGHRS, CDR2 YFSETQ. The CDR3 contains 14 residues. With V trimmed by 7 bases and J by 2 bases, 9 bases remained unmatched. CDR3 residues: CASRTSGGPYEQYF. In DNA, the CDR3 is TGCGCCAGCCGAACCTCAGGGGGTCCCTACGAGCAGTACTTC. The full variable domain, in which reference TRBV5-1 and TRBJ2-7 provide the parts outside the CDR3, is KAGVTQTPRYLIKTRGQQVTLSCSPISGHRSVSWYQQTPGQGLQFLFEYFSETQRNKGNFPGRFSGRQFSNSRSEMNVSTLELGDSALYLCASRTSGGPYEQYFGPGTRLTVT.

The chain is built from TRBV7-3 and TRBJ2-7; weak D call: TRBD1 (5 bases). CDR3 length: 15 residues. Per germline, CDR1 SGHTA and CDR2 FQGTGA. V lost 2 bases to trimming and J lost 5 bases, with 16 bases between them. CDR3 protein: CASSLSAGKIDEQYF. The CDR3 DNA sequence: TGTGCCAGCAGCTTATCGGCAGGGAAGATCGACGAGCAGTACTTC.

The rearrangement links TRBV19 to TRBJ1-1, with TRBD1 matching 8 bases. The CDR3 is made up of 13 amino acids. Germline V gives CDR1 LNHDA, CDR2 SQIVND (reference sequence). V shed 10 bases and J 0 bases; nucleotides not matched to a gene: 4. The CDR3 sequence: CATGDRLNTEAFF. The CDR3 region has the DNA TGTGCCACAGGGGACAGGTTGAACACTGAAGCTTTCTTT. Looking up the rest from reference TRBV19 and TRBJ1-1 gives the full variable domain: DGGITQSPKYLFRKEGQNVTLSCEQNLNHDAMYWYRQDPGQGLRLIYYSQIVNDFQKGDIAEGYSVSREKKESFPLTVTSAQKNPTAFYLCATGDRLNTEAFFGQGTRLTVV.

The chain employs TRBV11-3 and TRBJ2-2; no definite D call. Trimming stripped 6 bases from V and 4 bases from J, with 15 bases between. Germline CDR1 is SGHNT and CDR2 is YENEEA. The CDR3 has 15 residues. CDR3 sequence: CASSSGPYSTGELFF. The CDR3 DNA reads as TGTGCCAGCAGTTCCGGGCCCTACTCCACCGGGGAGCTGTTTTTT.

V usage is TRBV29-1 and J usage is TRBJ1-1; 8 positions agree with TRBD1. The CDR3 totals 14 residues. Germline V lookup: CDR1 SQVTM, CDR2 ANQGSEA. After removal of 7 bases from V and 1 base from J, the junction contained 8 bases not matched to a gene. For the CDR3, the DNA is TGCAGCGCACGGACAGGGAACGGGAACACTGAAGCTTTCTTT. Its protein is CSARTGNGNTEAFF.

Comments on this clone: Other DNA variants within this sample encode the same CDR3. The chain carries TRBV7-8 and TRBJ2-2, with 9 bases that match TRBD2. The V and J ends lost 11 bases and 4 bases, in that order; junction bases with no gene match: 11. Looked up from germline, CDR1 is SGHVS and CDR2 is FQNEAQ. The CDR3 covers 15 residues. The CDR3 region is CAGGVAGAFTGELFF. CDR3 nucleotides: TGTGCCGGGGGAGTAGCGGGAGCGTTCACCGGGGAGCTGTTTTTT.

The CDR3 reads CASRVTSTEAFF. The CDR3 bases are TGTGCCAGCAGGGTCACATCCACTGAAGCTTTCTTT. The genes are TRBV11-2 and TRBJ1-1; D is undetermined. The germline V and J ends were trimmed by 6 bases and 4 bases, with 9 bases remaining between them. The CDR3 runs 12 residues. Germline CDR1 is SGHAT and CDR2 is FQNNGV.

This chain joins TRBV30 and TRBJ1-1; D might be TRBD1 (5 bases). This CDR3 is 11 amino acids long. V was shortened by 3 bases and J by 8 bases, with 10 bases between the two germline ends. Germline V gene data show CDR1 as GTSNPN and CDR2 as SVGIG (reference sequence). Here the CDR3 DNA reads TGTGCCTGGAGCGTATACAGGGAAGCTTTCTTT. Translating it yields CAWSVYREAFF.

Remarks on this clone: Possible read error: a much larger clone is one base away. In the same sample, other DNA sequences code for this CDR3. This chain uses TRBV28 with TRBJ2-6; D might be TRBD2 (7 bases). Germline values: CDR1 MDHEN, CDR2 SYDVKM. CDR3 length: 14 amino acids. The DNA of the CDR3 is TGTGCCAGCAGGAATGAGGGGGGGGCCAACGTTCTGACTTTC. Translating gives CASRNEGGANVLTF.

The V call is TRBV7-6, the J call TRBJ2-1; 7 nucleotides agree with TRBD2. V was pared by 3 bases and J by 7 bases, with 12 bases of the junction left unmatched. The CDR3 is 16 residues long. Germline V lookup: CDR1 SGHVS, CDR2 FNYEAQ. CDR3 DNA: TGTGCCAGCAGCTTGGGGGGGTCGGGCCACAGGAATGAGCAGTTCTTC. Translating gives CASSLGGSGHRNEQFF.

The genes are TRBV27 and TRBJ2-2; tentative D call: TRBD1 (5 bases). The germline gives CDR1 MNHEY, CDR2 SMNVEV (reference sequence). The V end lost 4 bases, the J end lost 13 bases, and 19 bases lay between the germline ends. This CDR3 has 14 amino acids. CDR3 nucleotide sequence: TGTGCCAGCAGTTCTATAGCCCAACCAGACAGGCTGTTTTTT. The encoded protein is CASSSIAQPDRLFF.

The chain couples TRBV13 to TRBJ2-1, with D maybe TRBD2 (5 bases). The CDR3 sequence is 16 residues long. CDR1 is PRHDT, CDR2 FYEKMQ, per germline (reference sequence). Trimming pared 2 bases from V and 3 bases from J, leaving 14 bases between. CDR3 sequence: CASSLRRLAVYNEQFF. The CDR3 nucleotides read TGTGCCAGCAGCTTAAGACGCCTAGCTGTCTACAATGAGCAGTTCTTC.

The chain uses TRBV18 and TRBJ2-3, with D unclear. CDR1 is KGHSH and CDR2 is LQKENI in the germline V gene. This CDR3 spans 11 amino acids. V gave up 6 bases and J gave up 4 bases, with 5 bases separating them. This chain's CDR3 is CASSSADTQYF. Here the CDR3 DNA reads TGTGCCAGCTCGAGTGCAGATACGCAGTATTTT.

J is TRBJ1-2 and V is TRBV5-1; a weak D match, TRBD1 (5 bases). Germline CDR1 is SGHRS and CDR2 is YFSETQ. This CDR3 has 13 residues. V was clipped by 4 bases and J by 3 bases, with 10 bases between them. CDR3 protein: CASSAGTDYGYTF. Here the CDR3 DNA reads TGCGCCAGCAGCGCCGGGACCGACTATGGCTACACCTTC.